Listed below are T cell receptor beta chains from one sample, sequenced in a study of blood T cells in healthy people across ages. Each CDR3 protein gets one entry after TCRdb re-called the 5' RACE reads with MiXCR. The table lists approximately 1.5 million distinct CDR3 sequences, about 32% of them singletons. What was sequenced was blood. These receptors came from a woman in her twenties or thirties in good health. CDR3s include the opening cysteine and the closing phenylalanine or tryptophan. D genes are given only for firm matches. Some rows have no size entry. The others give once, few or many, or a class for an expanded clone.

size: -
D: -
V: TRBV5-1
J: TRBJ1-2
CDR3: CASSLARAGSGFNGYTF
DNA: TGCGCCAGCAGCTTGGCCAGGGCTGGGTCAGGTTTTAATGGCTACACCTTC

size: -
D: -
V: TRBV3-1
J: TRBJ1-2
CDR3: CASRLQGYGYTF
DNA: TGTGCCAGCAGGTTACAGGGATATGGCTACACCTTC

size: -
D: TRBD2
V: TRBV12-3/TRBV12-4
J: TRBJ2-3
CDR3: CASRGGRAITDAQYF
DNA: TGTGCCAGCAGGGGAGGGAGGGCGATCACAGATGCGCAGTATTTT

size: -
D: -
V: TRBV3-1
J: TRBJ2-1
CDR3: CASSQDLAGVNNEQFF
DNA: TGTGCCAGCAGCCAAGATCTCGCAGGGGTCAACAATGAGCAGTTCTTC

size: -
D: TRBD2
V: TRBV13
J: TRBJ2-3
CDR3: CASSPRGSGRATDTQYF
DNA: TGTGCCAGCAGCCCCCGTGGGAGCGGGAGGGCCACAGATACGCAGTATTTT

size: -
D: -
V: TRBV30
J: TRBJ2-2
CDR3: CAWTGTNTGELFF
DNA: TGTGCCTGGACCGGGACCAACACCGGGGAGCTGTTTTTT

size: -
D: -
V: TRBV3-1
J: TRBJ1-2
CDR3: CASSQGTGSYDGYTF
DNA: TGTGCCAGCAGCCAAGGTACAGGGTCCTATGATGGCTACACCTTC

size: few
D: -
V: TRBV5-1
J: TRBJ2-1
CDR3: CASSLGGGVGNEQFF
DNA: TGCGCCAGCAGCTTGGGAGGGGGTGTCGGCAATGAGCAGTTCTTC

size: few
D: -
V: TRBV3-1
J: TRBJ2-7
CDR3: CASSQGLFTYEQYF
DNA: TGTGCCAGCAGCCAAGGACTATTTACGTACGAGCAGTACTTC

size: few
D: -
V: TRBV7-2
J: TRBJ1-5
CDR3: CASMPRGYSNQPQHF
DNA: TGTGCCAGCATGCCGAGGGGATATAGCAATCAGCCCCAGCATTTT

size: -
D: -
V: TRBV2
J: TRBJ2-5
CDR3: CASSERRNQETQYF
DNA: TGTGCCAGCAGTGAACGGAGAAATCAAGAGACCCAGTACTTC

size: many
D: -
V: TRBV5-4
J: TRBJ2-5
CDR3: CASSRKGELETQYF
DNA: TGTGCCAGCAGCCGTAAGGGGGAGTTAGAGACCCAGTACTTC

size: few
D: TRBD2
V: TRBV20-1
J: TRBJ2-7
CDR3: CSAQTSGGQYEQYF
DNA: TGCAGTGCTCAGACTAGCGGGGGGCAATACGAGCAGTACTTC

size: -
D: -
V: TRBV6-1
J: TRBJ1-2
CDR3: CASSEALGDSDYGYTF
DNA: TGTGCCAGCAGTGAAGCGCTAGGGGATTCGGACTATGGCTACACCTTC

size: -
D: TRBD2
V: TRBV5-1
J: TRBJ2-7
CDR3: CASSGGGTSYEQYF
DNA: TGCGCCAGCAGCGGCGGGGGAACCTCCTACGAGCAGTACTTC

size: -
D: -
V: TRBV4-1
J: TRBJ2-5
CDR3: CASSPTWRTAQETQYF
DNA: TGCGCCAGCAGCCCTACGTGGAGGACAGCCCAAGAGACCCAGTACTTC

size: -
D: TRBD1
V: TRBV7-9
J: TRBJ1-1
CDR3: CACSFSTGVKTEAFF
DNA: TGTGCCTGCAGCTTTTCGACAGGGGTGAAGACTGAAGCTTTCTTT

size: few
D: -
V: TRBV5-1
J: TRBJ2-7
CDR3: CASSNRQTSYEQYF
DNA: TGCGCCAGCAGCAACCGACAGACTTCCTACGAGCAGTACTTC

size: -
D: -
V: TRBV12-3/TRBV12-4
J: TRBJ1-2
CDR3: CASSVSGPGNGYTF
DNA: TGTGCCAGCAGTGTTAGTGGTCCGGGGAATGGCTACACCTTC

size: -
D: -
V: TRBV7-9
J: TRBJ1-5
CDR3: CASSLGYGPNQPQHF
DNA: TGTGCCAGCAGCTTAGGGTACGGGCCGAATCAGCCCCAGCATTTT

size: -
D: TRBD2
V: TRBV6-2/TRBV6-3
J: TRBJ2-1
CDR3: CASSAGGPQCEQFF
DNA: TGTGCCAGCAGCGCGGGGGGGCCTCAATGTGAGCAGTTCTTC

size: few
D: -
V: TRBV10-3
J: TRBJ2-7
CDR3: CAISKTGLEQYF
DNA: TGTGCCATATCTAAGACAGGCCTCGAGCAGTACTTC

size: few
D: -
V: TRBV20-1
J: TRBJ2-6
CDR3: CSASGLWGANVLTF
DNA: TGCAGTGCTTCTGGACTTTGGGGGGCCAACGTCCTGACTTTC

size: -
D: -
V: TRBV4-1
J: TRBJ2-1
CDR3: CASSHPRVAPNNEQFF
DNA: TGCGCCAGCAGCCACCCCAGGGTAGCGCCCAACAATGAGCAGTTCTTC

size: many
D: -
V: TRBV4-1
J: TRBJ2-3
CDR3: CASSQDLGPSTDTQYF
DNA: TGCGCCAGCAGCCAAGACCTAGGACCTAGCACAGATACGCAGTATTTT

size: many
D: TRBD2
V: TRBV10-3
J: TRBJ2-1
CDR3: CAISESGTSGLDEQFF
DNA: TGTGCCATCAGTGAGTCTGGGACTAGCGGGTTGGATGAGCAGTTCTTC

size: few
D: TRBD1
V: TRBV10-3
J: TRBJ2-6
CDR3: CAISVGQGNSGANVLTF
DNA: TGTGCCATCAGTGTTGGACAGGGCAACTCTGGGGCCAACGTCCTGACTTTC

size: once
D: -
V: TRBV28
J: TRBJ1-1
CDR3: CASSLMEGPAFF
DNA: TGTGCCAGCAGTTTAATGGAGGGCCCAGCTTTCTTT

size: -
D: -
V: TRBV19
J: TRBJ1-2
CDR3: CASIRGNGYTF
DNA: TGTGCCAGTATTCGGGGAAATGGCTACACCTTC

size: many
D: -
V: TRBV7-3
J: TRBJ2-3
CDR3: CASSLWVGSGTDTQYF
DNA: TGTGCCAGCAGCTTATGGGTAGGATCAGGCACAGATACGCAGTATTTT

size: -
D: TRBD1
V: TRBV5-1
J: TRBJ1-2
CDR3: CASSRRDSHYGYTF
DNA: TGCGCCAGCAGCAGACGGGACAGTCACTATGGCTACACCTTC

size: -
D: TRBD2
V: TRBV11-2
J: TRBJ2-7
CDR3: CASSQSWTSGSRNEQYF
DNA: TGTGCCAGCAGCCAATCGTGGACTAGCGGGAGTAGGAACGAGCAGTACTTC

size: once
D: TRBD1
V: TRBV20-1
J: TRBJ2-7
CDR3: CSAHSDRGRYEQYF
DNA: TGCAGTGCGCATTCGGACAGGGGACGCTACGAGCAGTACTTC

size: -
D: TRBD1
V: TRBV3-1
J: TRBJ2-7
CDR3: CASSQEQPGQGPYEQYF
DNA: TGTGCCAGCAGCCAGGAACAACCGGGACAGGGTCCCTACGAGCAGTACTTC

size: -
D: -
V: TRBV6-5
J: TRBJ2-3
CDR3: CASSYFPLGPTDTQYF
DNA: TGTGCCAGCAGTTACTTCCCCTTAGGTCCCACAGATACGCAGTATTTT

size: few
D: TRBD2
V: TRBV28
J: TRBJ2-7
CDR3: CASSLLGLADSYEQYF
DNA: TGTGCCAGCAGCCTACTGGGACTAGCGGACTCCTACGAGCAGTACTTC

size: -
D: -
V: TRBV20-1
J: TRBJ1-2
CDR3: CSALQDGYTF
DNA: TGCAGTGCGCTTCAGGATGGCTACACCTTC

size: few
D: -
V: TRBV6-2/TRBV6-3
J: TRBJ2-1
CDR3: CASSYSNGDFLPYNEQFF
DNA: TGTGCCAGCAGTTACTCGAACGGGGACTTTCTCCCCTACAATGAGCAGTTCTTC

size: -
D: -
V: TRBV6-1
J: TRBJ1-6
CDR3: CASSEYPYPLHF
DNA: TGTGCCAGCAGTGAATACCCCTACCCCCTCCACTTT

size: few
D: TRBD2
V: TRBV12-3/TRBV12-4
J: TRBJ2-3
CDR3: CASSSLAGRTDAQYF
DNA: TGTGCCAGCAGTTCCCTAGCGGGGCGCACAGATGCGCAGTATTTT

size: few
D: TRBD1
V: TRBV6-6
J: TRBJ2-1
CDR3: CASRAGTGPSNEQFF
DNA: TGTGCCAGCAGGGCCGGGACAGGGCCCTCCAATGAGCAGTTCTTC

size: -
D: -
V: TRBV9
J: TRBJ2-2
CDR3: CASSVGVGPDTGELFF
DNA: TGTGCCAGCAGCGTAGGCGTCGGCCCGGACACCGGGGAGCTGTTTTTT

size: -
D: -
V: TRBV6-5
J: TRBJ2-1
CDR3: CASSYSGNRWSSYNEQFF
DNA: TGTGCCAGCAGTTACTCTGGTAATCGGTGGAGCTCCTACAATGAGCAGTTCTTC

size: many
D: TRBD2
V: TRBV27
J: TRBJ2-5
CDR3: CASSRGGAETQYF
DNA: TGTGCCAGCTCGCGGGGGGGCGCGGAGACCCAGTACTTC

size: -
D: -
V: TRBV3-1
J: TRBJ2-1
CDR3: CASSLPSRGDYNEQFF
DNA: TGTGCCAGCAGCCTCCCTTCGAGGGGGGACTACAATGAGCAGTTCTTC

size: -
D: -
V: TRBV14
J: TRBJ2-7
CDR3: CASSLSGFSYNEQYF
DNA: TGTGCCAGCAGCCTAAGCGGATTCTCCTACAATGAGCAGTACTTC

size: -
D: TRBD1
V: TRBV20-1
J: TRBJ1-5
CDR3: CSASPGTGSFQPQHF
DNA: TGCAGTGCTAGCCCCGGGACAGGGTCTTTCCAGCCCCAGCATTTT

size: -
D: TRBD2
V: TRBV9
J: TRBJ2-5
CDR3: CASSVGLAGNQETQYF
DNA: TGTGCCAGCAGCGTAGGACTAGCGGGGAACCAAGAGACCCAGTACTTC

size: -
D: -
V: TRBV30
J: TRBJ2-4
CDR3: CAWSFGGAKNIQYF
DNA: TGTGCCTGGAGTTTTGGAGGAGCCAAAAACATTCAGTACTTC

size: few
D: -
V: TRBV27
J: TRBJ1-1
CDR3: CASSSRGRPNTEAFF
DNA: TGTGCCAGCAGTAGTCGGGGACGGCCGAACACTGAAGCTTTCTTT

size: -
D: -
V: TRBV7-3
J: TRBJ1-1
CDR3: CASVLIWGGMGDTEAFF
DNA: TGTGCCAGCGTCCTCATCTGGGGTGGTATGGGCGACACTGAAGCTTTCTTT

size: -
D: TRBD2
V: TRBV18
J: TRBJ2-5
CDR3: CASSSTGGLAGRETQYF
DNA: TGTGCCAGCTCGAGCACAGGGGGACTAGCGGGACGAGAGACCCAGTACTTC